The following is a TCR beta chain sequence with its context. The sample comes from a study of T cell changes during pregnancy in multiple sclerosis. This CDR3 comprises 17 residues. In germline, CDR1 is SGHVS, CDR2 FNYEAQ. The junction had 16 bases not matched to a gene; V was cut back by 5 bases and J by 9 bases. The repertoire was sequenced with immunoSEQ multiplex PCR; TCRdb's copy has only in-frame clones and lacks some. This table holds 60,000 or so clones, nearly 95% found once. The TCR was taken from a female donor with multiple sclerosis, enrolled in a pregnancy study. The chain uses TRBV7-6 and TRBJ2-1; 10 nucleotides match TRBD2. The sequencing used peripheral blood, collected in the first trimester of pregnancy. The CDR3 spells CASSPRSGGVLLGEQFF. The CDR3 coding sequence is TGTGCCAGCAGCCCTCGGAGCGGGGGGGTCTTGTTGGGTGAGCAGTTCTTC.